This T cell receptor beta chain was captured by sequencing in a study of blood T cell repertoires in COVID-19 (dated by TCRdb to the early 2020s). The study in broad terms: The collaborator samples originated in the United States, Italy and Spain and spanned the acute and convalescent phases of COVID-19. The repertoires were released in a freely available public database meant as a resource for research on the immune response to SARS-CoV-2. HLA class I and class II types, where available, came from metadata supplied by the sample provider rather than from assay-based typing. The sample metadata nearly always contained a de-identified subject ID, COVID-19 status, age in years and sex. The samples were drawn from two sources: the first 160 participants of the ongoing ImmuneRACE study, and 950 to 1,500 subjects contributed by 6 global collaborators. The prospective study material was composed of cDNA or gDNA derived from T cells, B-cell-depleted T cells, or PBMCs. Subjects who had been exposed to COVID-19, were actively infected with it, or had recovered from it provided the deeply sampled blood TCRbeta repertoires that made up the dataset.

General findings and caveats noted by the study authors: Clinical and demographic metadata were provided uncurated, with the amount varying by source and participant.

Each collaborating institution followed its own protocols to collect whole blood in K2EDTA tubes. For TCRbeta analysis, collaborator samples were shipped as frozen whole blood, as isolated PBMCs, or as DNA extracted from either sample type. Notes on this clone: It has no known antigen specificity. It has no much larger one-base neighbor in the sample; base qualities were not kept.

The germline V gene sets CDR1 to MNHEY and CDR2 to SVGEGT. At the junction V is shortened by 2 bases and J by 2 bases; bases outside the gene matches: 11. The CDR3 spans 18 residues, from the cysteine through the phenylalanine. Only the CDR3 region is kept as DNA, spanning 54 bases read in frame from base 1. The immunoSEQ Assay, a bias-controlled multiplex PCR, was used to amplify TCRbeta CDR3 regions from genomic DNA. Under the source paper's analysis protocol: Nucleated cell counts per sample were estimated from amplification of reference gene primers within the assay. To quantify the absolute abundance of each unique TCRbeta CDR3 rearrangement, sequence reads were collapsed and filtered. For each sample, productive Simpson clonality was calculated as the square root of Simpson's diversity index across productive rearrangements. This is the immuneACCESS table as TCRdb keeps it, with only in-frame sequences that have V and J called. A part of the clones is gone; compared with another copy, unresolved V genes explain less than half, and the rest is unexplained. D and trimming come from the DNA, and the V and J calls and clone size come from that table. The sample table holds 80,000 to 95,000 clones, of which 75% to 90% were seen once. In total, the top ten clones hold over 35% of the sample.

The chain couples TRBV6-2 or TRBV6-3 to TRBJ2-1, and TRBD2 aligns with 8 junction nucleotides. The sample was peripheral blood. The TCR sequence derives from an elderly man with acute or convalescent COVID-19. DNA sequence: TGTGCCAGCAGTTACATTCGGCCGGGAGGGGCCCCCTACAATGAGCAGTTCTTC. It translates to CASSYIRPGGAPYNEQFF.